This T cell receptor beta chain originates from a study of cytomegalovirus exposure and HLA in healthy donors. The PCR made use of 60 Vbeta and 13 Jbeta primers. TCRdb keeps only in-frame clones here, not all; method: immunoSEQ multiplex PCR. The sample has about 170,000 clones; 72% are singletons. Findings and limits, study-wide: The study designated 150 or so TCR beta chains cytomegalovirus-associated. By HLA locus, TCR association rates varied in a later analysis, with DRB1 showing the most and HLA-C the fewest. Available immune exposure information was restricted to CMV serostatus only.

This clone was counted a single time. Its antigen is undetermined. This TCR was recovered from a human donor in good health. Material for sequencing was PBMCs.

CDR3 amino acids: CASSLRWSGGTDTQYF. The CDR3, as DNA: TGTGCCAGCAGTCTCCGCTGGAGCGGGGGCACAGATACGCAGTATTTT. This rearrangement joins TRBV6-6 to TRBJ2-3; 7 bases map to TRBD2. This CDR3 spans 16 amino acids. The germline V gene encodes CDR1 MNHNY and CDR2 SVGAGI (reference sequence). V shed 5 bases, J shed 1 base, and the junction held 9 bases outside the gene matches.